This TCR beta chain was documented in a study of somatic mutations in cytotoxic T cells in rheumatoid arthritis. Across the whole study: Patient blood was drawn as 30 ml EDTA; the draw came right after diagnosis and before any treatment.

Findings and caveats of the study: Rheumatoid arthritis patients showed CD8+ clonality increasing with age, unlike healthy controls. Neither rheumatoid arthritis patients nor age-matched healthy controls had significantly different CD8+ T-cell clonality from the other group.

On this clone itself: The antigen remains unidentified.

The CDR3 consists of 12 residues. Germline V CDR1 and CDR2: SEHNR, FQNEAQ (reference sequence). V lost 1 base, J lost 7 bases, and 5 bases lay in between. The method was immunoSEQ multiplex PCR; TCRdb's version includes in-frame clones alone and lacks a portion of them. Seen here are some 14,000 clones, 65% to 80% observed once, and the top ten hold around 15%. The sample consisted of CD8+ T cells sorted from blood. This rearrangement joins TRBV7-9 to TRBJ1-5; no reliable D call. This TCR was recovered from an adult with rheumatoid arthritis. The CDR3, as DNA: TGTGCCAGCAGCTTAGAGGTGCAGCCCCAGCATTTT. Amino acid sequence: CASSLEVQPQHF.